This T cell receptor (beta chain) appears in the sequencing data of a study of CD8 T cells in ankylosing spondylitis. General study results and limits: Characteristic, it appeared, of ankylosing spondylitis blood was a TCR beta motif of about eight highly homologous variants.

This clonotype was picked up a small number of times. Antigen: not known. Germline assignment: CDR1 MRHNA and CDR2 SNTAGT. V lost 6 bases to trimming and J lost 5 bases, with 8 bases between them. This CDR3 is 11 amino acids long. One entry per CDR3 protein results from TCRdb running MiXCR on the 5' RACE reads. The sample shows about 350,000 distinct CDR3 sequences, 20% to 25% of them seen only once. The V and J genes are TRBV6-4 and TRBJ2-7; D not certain. The sequenced sample was blood, either unsorted or a sorted T cell fraction (not recorded which). This clonotype originated in a male donor with ankylosing spondylitis or in good health (not recorded which). CDR3 protein: CASRSLHEQYF. CDR3 in DNA: TGTGCCAGCAGGAGCCTCCACGAGCAGTACTTC.